These 26 T cell receptor beta chains were sequenced from one sample in a study of OX40 agonist ivuxolimab in advanced cancers. The library was produced with the immunoSEQ multiplex PCR assay. Entries here come from immuneACCESS through TCRdb and include only in-frame sequences with V and J called. Some clones fail to appear in such tables; in the studies checked, an unresolved V gene covers under half of the shortfall, and the cause of the remainder is unknown. Recorded for this sample are more than 75,000 clones; around four fifths of them occurred a single time. 0.95% to 1.2% of the sample is in the top ten clones. The sample in question was CD4+ or CD8+ T cells sorted from blood, obtained in a trial of the OX40 agonist ivuxolimab. The receptors were gathered from an adult with an advanced solid tumor such as melanoma, head and neck, liver or kidney cancer.

The chain links TRBV18 to TRBJ1-6; no clear D. Germline loops: CDR1 KGHSH, CDR2 LQKENI. V dropped 2 bases and J dropped 6 bases, with 11 bases sitting between them. There are 15 residues in the CDR3. The CDR3 loop reads CASSPARRGNSPLHF. In DNA, the CDR3 is TGTGCCAGCTCACCAGCCAGGAGAGGTAATTCACCCCTCCACTTT. Full variable domain (missing parts from reference TRBV18 and TRBJ1-6): NAGVMQNPRHLVRRRGQEARLRCSPMKGHSHVYWYRQLPEEGLKFMVYLQKENIIDESGMPKERFSAEFPKEGPSILRIQQVVRGDSAAYFCASSPARRGNSPLHFGNGTRLTVT.

The chain links TRBV29-1 to TRBJ2-3, with a weak D call TRBD2 (5 bases). V lost 4 bases to trimming and J lost 3 bases, with 14 bases between them. The germline V gene encodes CDR1 SQVTM and CDR2 ANQGSEA. The CDR3 runs to 14 residues. The DNA of the CDR3 is TGCAGCGTTGGCGGGTACGGGGTAACAGATACGCAGTATTTT. It codes for CSVGGYGVTDTQYF.

The chain combines TRBV27 with TRBJ1-1; TRBD1 aligns across 10 bases. The V segment lost 6 bases and the J segment 5 bases; nucleotides outside the gene matches: 6. CDR1 is MNHEY, CDR2 SMNVEV, per germline (reference sequence). This CDR3 is 14 amino acids long. The CDR3 spells CASRWGQGTTEAFF. In nucleotides, the CDR3 is TGTGCCAGCAGGTGGGGACAGGGGACGACTGAAGCTTTCTTT.

The J gene is TRBJ1-2, the V gene TRBV29-1; 8 nucleotides match TRBD1. V lost 1 base to trimming and J lost 4 bases; unmatched junction nucleotides: 11. Germline lookup yields CDR1 SQVTM and CDR2 ANQGSEA. The CDR3 runs to 16 residues. In DNA, the CDR3 is TGCAGCGTTGAAGGGGGGACAGGCTACTCAGGCTATGGCTACACCTTC. It translates to CSVEGGTGYSGYGYTF.

This clone showed up just once. The rearrangement joins TRBV5-1 to TRBJ1-1, with D perhaps TRBD1 (6 bases). V was trimmed by 9 bases and J by 1 base, leaving 16 bases between them. CDR1 and CDR2 (germline): SGHRS, YFSETQ. The CDR3 is 14 residues long. The CDR3 loop reads CATSRGPQNTEAFF. CDR3 coding DNA: TGCGCCACCTCCCGGGGGCCGCAGAACACTGAAGCTTTCTTT.

CDR3 in DNA: TGTGCCAGCCAGTGGGGGGCATCTTCACCCCTCCACTTT. As protein: CASQWGASSPLHF. The J gene is TRBJ1-6, the V gene TRBV6-1; maybe TRBD1 (6 bases). The length of the CDR3 is 13 residues. CDR1 MNHNS and CDR2 SASEGT come from the germline V gene. V lost 8 bases, J lost 9 bases, and 14 bases lay in between.

The chain joins TRBV4-3 to TRBJ2-5; 9 nucleotides line up with TRBD1. The CDR3 covers 16 residues. V lost 4 bases to trimming and J lost 5 bases; unmatched junction nucleotides: 11. The germline V gene encodes CDR1 LGHNA and CDR2 YSLEER. The CDR3 bases are TGCGCCAGCAGCCCCAGGGACAGGGATTTTTTGGAGACCCAGTACTTC. Its protein is CASSPRDRDFLETQYF.

This clone was seen a handful of times. The chain uses TRBV14 and TRBJ2-7; D possibly matches TRBD1 or TRBD2 (5 bases each). CDR1 SGHDN and CDR2 FVKESK come from the germline V gene. The CDR3 is 11 amino acids. V lost 5 bases, J lost 6 bases, and 8 bases lay in between. Written as DNA, the CDR3 is TGTGCCAGCAGCAAGGGGAGCGAGCAGTACTTC. Its translation: CASSKGSEQYF.

This chain links TRBV2 with TRBJ2-5, with D possibly being TRBD1 (5 bases). CDR1 and CDR2 (germline): SNHLY, FYNNEI. The CDR3 length is 14 residues. Trimming pared 2 bases from V and 6 bases from J, leaving 13 bases between. CDR3 DNA: TGTGCCAGCAGTGAACTTAGGGGCGAACAGACCCAGTACTTC. This codes for CASSELRGEQTQYF.

Here the CDR3 DNA reads TGTGCCAGCAGTTTAGGGGGCGAAGTTATAGAGACCCAGTACTTC. Translated, it gives CASSLGGEVIETQYF. The chain recombines TRBV27 with TRBJ2-5, with D possibly matching TRBD1 (6 bases). CDR1 MNHEY and CDR2 SMNVEV come from the germline V gene (reference sequence). The CDR3 length is 15 residues. Trimming left V 2 bases short and J 4 bases short, with 14 bases between.

The V call is TRBV30, the J call TRBJ1-2, with 7 positions matching TRBD1. This CDR3 has 13 amino acids. Germline V gene data show CDR1 as GTSNPN and CDR2 as SVGIG (reference sequence). Losses at the gene ends were 6 bases for V and 8 bases for J; bases not matched to a gene: 12. For the CDR3, the DNA is TGTGCCTGCAATGGGGAGGGGGCCGGCGGCTACACCTTC. This translates into CACNGEGAGGYTF.

The chain joins TRBV7-2 to TRBJ2-1; D is possibly TRBD2 (6 bases). Germline lookup yields CDR1 SGHTA and CDR2 FQGNSA. V was pared by 1 base and J by 8 bases, with 18 bases between. The CDR3 sequence is 16 residues long. The CDR3 spells CASSLGGGSFNHEQFF. DNA for the CDR3: TGTGCCAGCAGCTTAGGGGGAGGCAGCTTCAACCATGAGCAGTTCTTC.

The chain carries TRBV7-8 and TRBJ2-7, with D unresolved. CDR1 and CDR2 (germline): SGHVS, FQNEAQ. The germline V and J ends were trimmed by 2 bases and 3 bases, with 17 bases remaining between them. The CDR3 consists of 16 residues. The CDR3 region is CASSLSNKGWYYEQYF. In DNA, the CDR3 is TGTGCCAGCAGCTTAAGCAACAAAGGGTGGTACTACGAGCAGTACTTC. Based on the CDR3 plus reference TRBV7-8 and TRBJ2-7, the full variable domain is GAGVSQSPRYKVAKRGQDVALRCDPISGHVSLFWYQQALGQGPEFLTYFQNEAQLDKSGLPSDRFFAERPEGSVSTLKIQRTQQEDSAVYLCASSLSNKGWYYEQYFGPGTRLTVT.

V gene TRBV5-5 combines with J gene TRBJ1-2; TRBD1 agrees at 9 bases. Looked up from germline, CDR1 is SGHKS and CDR2 is YYEKEE (reference sequence). Germline trimming cut 0 bases from V and 1 base from J; bases unmatched to any gene: 1. This CDR3 region has 15 residues. CDR3 protein: CASSLGQGVNYGYTF. CDR3 nucleotide sequence: TGTGCCAGCAGCTTGGGACAGGGGGTTAACTATGGCTACACCTTC.

This clone appeared a few times. The chain recombines TRBV5-6 with TRBJ1-6; weak D call: TRBD1 (5 bases). In germline, CDR1 is SGHDT, CDR2 YYEEEE. Trimming took 2 bases from V and 7 from J, leaving 10 bases between them. The CDR3 loop spans 14 amino acids. The CDR3 here is CASSFDSENSPLHF. CDR3 nucleotide sequence: TGTGCCAGCAGCTTCGACAGTGAAAATTCACCCCTCCACTTT.

This clone was recorded only once. The chain recombines TRBV5-5 with TRBJ2-3; TRBD2 is a possible D gene (6 bases). CDR1 and CDR2 (germline): SGHKS, YYEKEE (reference sequence). The V end lost 1 base, the J end lost 1 base, and 16 bases lay between the germline ends. This CDR3 has 17 amino acids. The CDR3 loop reads CASSLNGNWGGTDTQYF. The CDR3 DNA reads as TGTGCCAGCAGCTTGAACGGCAATTGGGGGGGCACAGATACGCAGTATTTT.

The V and J genes are TRBV9 and TRBJ2-3; no clear D. V shed 3 bases and J shed 0 bases, with 11 bases lying between them. Germline V gives CDR1 SGDLS, CDR2 YYNGEE. CDR3 length: 15 residues. In DNA form, the CDR3 reads TGTGCCAGCAGCGCTGTACCTTCTAGCACAGATACGCAGTATTTT. Residues: CASSAVPSSTDTQYF.

This clone was counted once. The rearrangement links TRBV11-1 to TRBJ1-1; D is ambiguous. This CDR3 has 13 amino acids. The germline V gene encodes CDR1 SGHAT and CDR2 FQDESV (reference sequence). V was clipped by 5 bases and J by 2 bases, with 9 bases between them. The CDR3 spells CASSRPPNTEAFF. For the CDR3, the DNA is TGTGCCAGCAGCCGTCCACCAAACACTGAAGCTTTCTTT.

The chain employs TRBV4-2 and TRBJ2-5; TRBD2 agrees at 9 bases. The CDR3 contains 18 residues. Trimming took 0 bases from V and 5 from J; bases not matched to a gene: 13. The V gene's germline CDR1 is LGHNA and CDR2 YNFKEQ. CDR3 sequence (DNA): TGTGCCAGCAGCCAAGATATTGGACTAGCGAGGGGGGGCGAGACCCAGTACTTC. Amino acids: CASSQDIGLARGGETQYF.

The V gene is TRBV19, the J gene TRBJ2-5; 7 nucleotides line up with TRBD1. V dropped 0 bases and J dropped 5; count of bases not matched to a gene: 9. CDR1 and CDR2 from the germline V gene are LNHDA and SQIVND (reference sequence). This CDR3 has 16 residues. The CDR3 DNA reads TGTGCCAGTAGTATAGATCGAGGCCTCAGGGGGGAGACCCAGTACTTC. Translating it yields CASSIDRGLRGETQYF.

CDR3 sequence: CASRPGRMTGELFF. In nucleotides, the CDR3 is TGTGCCAGCAGGCCGGGACGGATGACCGGGGAGCTGTTTTTT. The genes are TRBV2 and TRBJ2-2; D possibly uses TRBD1 or TRBD2 (5 bases each). Germline V CDR1 and CDR2: SNHLY, FYNNEI. The V gene lost 6 bases and the J gene lost 5 bases, with 13 bases spanning the gap. The CDR3 has 14 amino acids.

The chain links TRBV5-1 to TRBJ2-3; the D gene is possibly TRBD2 (5 bases). The CDR3 is made up of 13 amino acids. The V end was cut by 9 bases, the J end by 0 bases, with 11 bases between. Looked up from germline, CDR1 is SGHRS and CDR2 is YFSETQ. CDR3 amino acids: CATGRTSTDTQYF. Written as DNA, the CDR3 is TGCGCCACCGGCCGGACTAGCACAGATACGCAGTATTTT.

The chain combines TRBV23-1 with TRBJ2-2; no clear D gene. TRBV23-1 is noted as an ORF with a role that remains uncertain. V dropped 0 bases and J dropped 3 bases, with 14 bases sitting between them. The CDR3 loop spans 17 amino acids. The CDR3 spells CASSQSARISDTGELFF. The CDR3, as DNA: TGCGCCAGCAGTCAATCCGCTCGTATTTCGGACACCGGGGAGCTGTTTTTT.

The chain links TRBV2 to TRBJ2-1; D might be TRBD1 or TRBD2, each matching 5 bases. CDR1 is SNHLY, CDR2 FYNNEI, per germline. This CDR3 has 15 amino acids. Trimming removed 7 bases from V and 0 bases from J, with 13 bases in between. DNA for the CDR3: TGTGCCAGCACCGAGGGACGCCTCTCCTACAATGAGCAGTTCTTC. It is translated as CASTEGRLSYNEQFF.

The chain has TRBV27 and TRBJ1-2; 11 bases are a match to TRBD1. There are 14 residues in the CDR3. CDR1 is MNHEY, CDR2 SMNVEV, per germline (reference sequence). Germline trimming cut 6 bases from V and 4 bases from J; bases unmatched to any gene: 4. The CDR3 loop is CASRGTGGGYGYTF. Written as DNA, the CDR3 is TGTGCCAGCAGGGGGACAGGGGGAGGCTATGGCTACACCTTC.

This clone appeared a few times. The rearrangement links TRBV6-5 to TRBJ2-1; D gene unclear. Deletions cut 7 bases from V and 5 bases from J, with 12 bases between. CDR3 length equals 13 residues. The germline V gene has CDR1 MNHEY and CDR2 SVGAGI. The CDR3: CASKADIHNEQFF. The CDR3 coding sequence is TGTGCCAGCAAAGCCGATATCCACAATGAGCAGTTCTTC.